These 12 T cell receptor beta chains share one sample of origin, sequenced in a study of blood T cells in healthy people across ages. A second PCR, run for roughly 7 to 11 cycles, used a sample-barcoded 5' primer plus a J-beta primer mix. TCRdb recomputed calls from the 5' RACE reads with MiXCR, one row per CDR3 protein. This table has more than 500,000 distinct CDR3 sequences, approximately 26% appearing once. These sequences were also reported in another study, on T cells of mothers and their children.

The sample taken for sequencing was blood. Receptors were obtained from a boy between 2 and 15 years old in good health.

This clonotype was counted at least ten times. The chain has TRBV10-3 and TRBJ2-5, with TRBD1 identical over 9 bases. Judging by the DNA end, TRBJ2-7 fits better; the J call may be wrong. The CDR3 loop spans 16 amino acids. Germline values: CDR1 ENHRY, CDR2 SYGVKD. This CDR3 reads CAIRGEFGTGYYEQYF. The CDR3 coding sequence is TGTGCCATCAGGGGAGAGTTCGGGACAGGGTACTACGAGCAGTACTTC.

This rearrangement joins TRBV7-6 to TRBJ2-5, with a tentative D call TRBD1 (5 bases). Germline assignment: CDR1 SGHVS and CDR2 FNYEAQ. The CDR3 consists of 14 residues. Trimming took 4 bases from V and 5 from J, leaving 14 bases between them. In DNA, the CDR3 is TGTGCCAGCAGCTCGAGCGTTAAGGGGGAGACCCAGTACTTC. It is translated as CASSSSVKGETQYF.

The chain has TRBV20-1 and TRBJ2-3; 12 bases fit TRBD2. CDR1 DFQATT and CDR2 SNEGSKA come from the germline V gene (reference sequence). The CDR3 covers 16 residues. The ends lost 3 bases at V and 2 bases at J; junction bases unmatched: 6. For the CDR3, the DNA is TGCAGTGCTAGCCCAGGACTAGCGGGATCCACAGATACGCAGTATTTT. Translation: CSASPGLAGSTDTQYF.

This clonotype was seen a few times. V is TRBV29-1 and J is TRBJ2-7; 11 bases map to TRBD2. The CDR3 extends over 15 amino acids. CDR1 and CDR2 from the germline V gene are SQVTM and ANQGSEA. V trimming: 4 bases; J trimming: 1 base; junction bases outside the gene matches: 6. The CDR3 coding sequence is TGCAGCGTTGGGTACGGGACTAGCGGATCCTACGAGCAGTACTTC. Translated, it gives CSVGYGTSGSYEQYF.

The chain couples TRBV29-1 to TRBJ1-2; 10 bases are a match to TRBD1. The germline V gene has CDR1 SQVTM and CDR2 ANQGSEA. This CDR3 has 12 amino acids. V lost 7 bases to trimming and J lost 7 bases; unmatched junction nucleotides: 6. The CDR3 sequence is CSDPTGGGGYTF. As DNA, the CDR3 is TGCAGCGACCCGACAGGGGGCGGTGGCTACACCTTC.

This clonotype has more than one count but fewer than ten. The chain's CDR3 is CASSARGEQYF. The CDR3 DNA is TGTGCCAGCTCAGCTAGAGGCGAGCAGTACTTC. The chain carries TRBV18 and TRBJ2-7, with D hard to call. Germline assignment: CDR1 KGHSH and CDR2 LQKENI. Deletions cut 5 bases from V and 6 bases from J, with 8 bases between. The CDR3 runs to 11 residues. Filled out from reference TRBV18 and TRBJ2-7, the complete variable domain reads NAGVMQNPRHLVRRRGQEARLRCSPMKGHSHVYWYRQLPEEGLKFMVYLQKENIIDESGMPKERFSAEFPKEGPSILRIQQVVRGDSAAYFCASSARGEQYFGPGTRLTVT.

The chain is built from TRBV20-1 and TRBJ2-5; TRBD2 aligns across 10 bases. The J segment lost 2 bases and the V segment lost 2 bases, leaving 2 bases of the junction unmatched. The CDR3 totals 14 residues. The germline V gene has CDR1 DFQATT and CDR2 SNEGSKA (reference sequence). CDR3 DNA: TGCAGTGCTAGACCGGGACTAGCGCAAGAGACCCAGTACTTC. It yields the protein CSARPGLAQETQYF.

In DNA, the CDR3 is TGTGCCAGCAGCCCGACAGGGGAGGACACTGAAGCTTTCTTT. Translated: CASSPTGEDTEAFF. The rearrangement links TRBV3-1 to TRBJ1-1; TRBD1 matches at 8 bases. The CDR3 has 14 residues. The J segment lost 3 bases and the V segment lost 4 bases, leaving 4 bases of the junction unmatched. The germline V gene has CDR1 LGHDT and CDR2 YNNKEL (reference sequence).

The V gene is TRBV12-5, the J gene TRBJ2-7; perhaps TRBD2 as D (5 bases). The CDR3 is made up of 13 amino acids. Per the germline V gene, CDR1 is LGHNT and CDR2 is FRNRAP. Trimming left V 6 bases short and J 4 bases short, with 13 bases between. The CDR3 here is CASGKDGKYEQYF. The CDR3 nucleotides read TGTGCTAGTGGCAAGGACGGGAAGTACGAGCAGTACTTC.

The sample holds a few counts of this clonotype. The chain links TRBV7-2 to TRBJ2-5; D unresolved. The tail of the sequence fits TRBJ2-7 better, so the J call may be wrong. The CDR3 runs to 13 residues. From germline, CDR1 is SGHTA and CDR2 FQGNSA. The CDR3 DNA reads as TGTGCCAGCAGCTCTCCCCTGAAGGTCGAGCAGTACTTC. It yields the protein CASSSPLKVEQYF.

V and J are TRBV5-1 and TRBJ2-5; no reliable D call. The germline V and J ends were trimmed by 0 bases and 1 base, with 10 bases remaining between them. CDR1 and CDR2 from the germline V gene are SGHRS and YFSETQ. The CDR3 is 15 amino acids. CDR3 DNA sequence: TGCGCCAGCAGCTTGGGGGCCAGCGCCCAAGAGACCCAGTACTTC. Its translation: CASSLGASAQETQYF.

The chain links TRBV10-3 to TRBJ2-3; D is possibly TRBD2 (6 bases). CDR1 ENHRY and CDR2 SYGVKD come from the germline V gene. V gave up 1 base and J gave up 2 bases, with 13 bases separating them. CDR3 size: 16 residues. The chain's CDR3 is CAISELGTSLTDTQYF. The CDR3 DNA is TGTGCCATCAGTGAGTTAGGGACTTCCCTCACAGATACGCAGTATTTT.